The rows below give T cell receptor beta chains drawn from one sample of a study of cytomegalovirus exposure and HLA in healthy donors. Clones were sequenced by immunoSEQ multiplex PCR, and TCRdb holds only the in-frame ones, with some missing. The table records hundreds of thousands of clones, around nine tenths of them present only once. What was sequenced was PBMCs. The receptors were gathered from a man between 18 and 29 years old in good health and CMV-seronegative. CDR3s include the opening cysteine and the closing phenylalanine or tryptophan. The D gene is left open where the match is weak. Clone sizes are given selectively: once, few, many, or a class where the clone is expanded.

TRBV29-1	.	.	TRBJ1-1	11	TGCAGCGCTCAGGGTATTGGTGAAGCTTTCTTT	CSAQGIGEAFF
TRBV7-7	.	TRBD2	TRBJ2-3	17	TGTGCTAGCAGCCCGTGGGGCGGGGGGCACTACACAGATACGCAGTATTTT	CASSPWGGGHYTDTQYF
TRBV10-3	.	.	TRBJ2-3	11	TGTGCCACCCAGGTCCTCGATACGCAGTATTTT	CATQVLDTQYF
TRBV11-2	few	.	TRBJ1-6	16	TGTGCCAGCAGCCCCCAGGGAGGGGTACTTAATTCACCCCTCCACTTT	CASSPQGGVLNSPLHF
TRBV9	.	TRBD2	TRBJ2-4	17	TGTGCCACAGGGTCTCCGACTAGCGCCGTAGCCAAAAACATTCAGTACTTC	CATGSPTSAVAKNIQYF
TRBV25-1	.	.	TRBJ1-2	13	TGTGCCAGCGAGGACTTCGACCCTTGGGGCTACACCTTC	CASEDFDPWGYTF
TRBV7-3	.	.	TRBJ2-1	13	TGTGCCAGCAGCTTAGGCCGGACGGGGGAGACGTTCTTC	CASSLGRTGETFF
TRBV21-1	.	.	TRBJ1-2	14	TGTGCCAGCAGCAAAGCGAACAGGGACCATGGCTACACCTTC	CASSKANRDHGYTF
TRBV2	.	.	TRBJ1-3	15	TGTGCCAGCAGTGAACTTTGGGGGGGAGGAAACACCATATATTTT	CASSELWGGGNTIYF
TRBV27	.	.	TRBJ2-6	15	TGTGCCAGCAGTTTACTAAGCTCTGGGGCCAACGTCCTGACTTTC	CASSLLSSGANVLTF
TRBV19	.	.	TRBJ2-1	15	TGTGCCAGTAGTATAGCTCTAGCTGGTGACAATGAGCAGTTCTTC	CASSIALAGDNEQFF
TRBV4-1	.	.	TRBJ1-5	16	TGCGCCAGCAGCCAAGGTATGGCAGGGGATTTTCAGCCCCAGCATTTT	CASSQGMAGDFQPQHF
TRBV28	.	.	TRBJ1-6	14	TGTGCCAGCAGTTTACAGGGTATCAATTCACCCCTCCACTTT	CASSLQGINSPLHF
TRBV2	once	TRBD2	TRBJ2-5	14	TGTGCCAGCGGACTAGCGGGAGTCGAGGAGACCCAGTACTTC	CASGLAGVEETQYF
TRBV28	.	TRBD1	TRBJ2-2	15	TGTGCCAGCAGATCCGAGGACAGGGATAGCGGGGAGCTGTTTTTT	CASRSEDRDSGELFF
TRBV10-3	once	.	TRBJ1-1	13	TGTGCCATCAGTGAGAATGGTGCAGGGAAAGCTTTCTTT	CAISENGAGKAFF
TRBV18	.	.	TRBJ1-6	16	TGTGCCAGCTCACTAGAGGAGGGGGGGGCCGGTTCACCCCTCCACTTT	CASSLEEGGAGSPLHF
TRBV29-1	.	.	TRBJ1-1	14	TGCAGCGTTGAAGACGACAGAGGAAACACTGAAGCTTTCTTT	CSVEDDRGNTEAFF
TRBV6-5	few	.	TRBJ2-1	14	TGTGCCAGCAGTCCCCTGGACAGATCCAATGAGCAGTTCTTC	CASSPLDRSNEQFF
TRBV7-6	.	.	TRBJ1-6	16	TGTGCCAGCAGCTTAGATCCAGGGCTCTCAAATTCACCCCTCCACTTT	CASSLDPGLSNSPLHF
TRBV9	.	TRBD2	TRBJ2-5	16	TGTGCCAGCAGCGTATATAGCGGGGGGACTCAAGAGACCCAGTACTTC	CASSVYSGGTQETQYF
TRBV11-3	.	.	TRBJ2-2	14	TGTGCCAGTGGTTCAGGCGGGGACACCGGGGAGCTGTTTTTT	CASGSGGDTGELFF
TRBV27	.	.	TRBJ1-5	13	TGTGCCAGCAGTCTACAGGATAATCAGCCCCAGCATTTT	CASSLQDNQPQHF
TRBV4-3	.	TRBD2	TRBJ2-1	17	TGCGCCAGCAGCCAAGTTTGGGGGCGGGAGGGAGATAATGAGCAGTTCTTC	CASSQVWGREGDNEQFF
TRBV6-1	.	.	TRBJ1-4	14	TGTGCCAGCATGAACACAGGGATTCGGGAAAAACTGTTTTTT	CASMNTGIREKLFF
TRBV6-1	once	TRBD2	TRBJ2-7	15	TGTGCCAGCAGTGAAGCTAGCGGGAGATTATACGAGCAGTACTTC	CASSEASGRLYEQYF
TRBV9	.	.	TRBJ1-4	15	TGTGCCAGCAGCGTAGTAGGTGAGAGGAATGAAAAACTGTTTTTT	CASSVVGERNEKLFF
TRBV6-1	.	.	TRBJ2-7	17	TGTGCCAGCAGTGAACGGGGGCCCAGCGGGATCTCCTACGAGCAGTACTTC	CASSERGPSGISYEQYF
TRBV29-1	.	TRBD1	TRBJ2-6	14	TGCAGCGTCTCAGGGGGATCTGGGGCCAACGTCCTGACTTTC	CSVSGGSGANVLTF
TRBV10-3	once	TRBD2	TRBJ2-7	14	TGTGCCATCAGTCAGACTAGCGGGAGGGCCTTGCAGTACTTC	CAISQTSGRALQYF
TRBV6-5	.	.	TRBJ2-7	15	TGTGCCAGCAGTACCCATGAGGACAGTACCTACGAGCAGTACTTC	CASSTHEDSTYEQYF
TRBV7-6	.	.	TRBJ2-1	16	TGTGCCAGCAGCTGGGGACACAGGGCAAGCAGCGGTGAGCAGTTCTTC	CASSWGHRASSGEQFF
TRBV5-6	.	.	TRBJ1-4	14	TGTGCCACCACACGAGGGAGAACTAATGAAAAACTGTTTTTT	CATTRGRTNEKLFF
TRBV7-9	few	TRBD2	TRBJ2-1	16	TGTGCCAGCAGCTTAGCTCTACTAGCGGGAGGCAGTGAGCAGTTCTTC	CASSLALLAGGSEQFF
TRBV19	many	.	TRBJ1-5	13	TGTGCCAGTAATGAGTCACCGCATCAGCCCCAGCATTTT	CASNESPHQPQHF
TRBV7-9	.	TRBD1	TRBJ2-5	18	TGTGCCAGCAGCTTAGGTTGGCAGGGGGCAACTTGGGGAGAGACCCAGTACTTC	CASSLGWQGATWGETQYF
TRBV27	.	.	TRBJ2-6	16	TGTGCCAGCAGTTTATTAAGCCCATCTGGGGCCAACGTCCTGACTTTC	CASSLLSPSGANVLTF
TRBV28	.	.	TRBJ1-3	16	TGTGCCAGCAGTTTCGGGACATTGAACTCTGGAAACACCATATATTTT	CASSFGTLNSGNTIYF
TRBV9	.	.	TRBJ2-1	15	TGTGCCAGCAGCGTAGAAGGGCAGGGGGGCAATGAGCAGTTCTTC	CASSVEGQGGNEQFF
TRBV6-5	.	.	TRBJ1-1	14	TGTGCCAGCAGTCGGGGGGGTTACTTCACTGAAGCTTTCTTT	CASSRGGYFTEAFF
TRBV5-4	.	.	TRBJ1-6	14	TGTGCCAGCAGTTCTTCCCCCGATAATTCACCCCTCCACTTT	CASSSSPDNSPLHF
TRBV28	few	.	TRBJ2-7	13	TGTGCCAGCAGCTTCCGGGGGGCGTACGAGCAGTACTTC	CASSFRGAYEQYF